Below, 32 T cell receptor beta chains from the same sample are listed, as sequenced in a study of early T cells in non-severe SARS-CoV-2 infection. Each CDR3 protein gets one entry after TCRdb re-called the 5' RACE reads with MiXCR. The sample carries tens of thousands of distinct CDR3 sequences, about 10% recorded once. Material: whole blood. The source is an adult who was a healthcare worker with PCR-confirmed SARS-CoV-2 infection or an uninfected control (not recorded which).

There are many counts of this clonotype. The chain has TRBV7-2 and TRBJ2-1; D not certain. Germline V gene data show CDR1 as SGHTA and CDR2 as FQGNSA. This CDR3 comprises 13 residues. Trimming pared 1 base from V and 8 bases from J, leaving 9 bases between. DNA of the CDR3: TGTGCCAGCAGCTTAGACCTCCGTGATGAGCAGTTCTTC. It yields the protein CASSLDLRDEQFF.

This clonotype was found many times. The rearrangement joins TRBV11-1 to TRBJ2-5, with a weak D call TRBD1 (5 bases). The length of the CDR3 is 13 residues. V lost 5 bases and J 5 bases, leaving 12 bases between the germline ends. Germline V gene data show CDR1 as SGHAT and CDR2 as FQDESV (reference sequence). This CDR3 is CASSPKGPETQYF. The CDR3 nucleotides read TGTGCCAGCAGCCCCAAGGGGCCGGAGACCCAGTACTTC.

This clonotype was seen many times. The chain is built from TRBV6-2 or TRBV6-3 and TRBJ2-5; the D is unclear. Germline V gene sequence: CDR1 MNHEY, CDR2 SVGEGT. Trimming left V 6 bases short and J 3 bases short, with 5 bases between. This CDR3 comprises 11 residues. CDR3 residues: CASRKKETQYF. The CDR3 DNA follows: TGTGCCAGCAGGAAAAAAGAGACCCAGTACTTC.

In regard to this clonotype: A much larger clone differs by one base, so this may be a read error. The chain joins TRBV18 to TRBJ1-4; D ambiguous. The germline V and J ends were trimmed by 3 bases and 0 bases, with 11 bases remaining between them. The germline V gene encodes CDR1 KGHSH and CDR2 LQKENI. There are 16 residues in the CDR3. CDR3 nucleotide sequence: TGTGCCAGCTCACCCCATATCGAATCAACTAATGAAAAACTGTTTTTT. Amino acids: CASSPHIESTNEKLFF. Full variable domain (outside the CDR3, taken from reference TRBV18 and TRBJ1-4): NAGVMQNPRHLVRRRGQEARLRCSPMKGHSHVYWYRQLPEEGLKFMVYLQKENIIDESGMPKERFSAEFPKEGPSILRIQQVVRGDSAAYFCASSPHIESTNEKLFFGSGTQLSVL.

CDR3 protein: CSARAQGRQPQHF. The CDR3 coding sequence is TGCAGTGCTAGAGCGCAGGGGAGGCAGCCCCAGCATTTT. The chain recombines TRBV20-1 with TRBJ1-5; weak D call: TRBD1 (6 bases). The CDR3 extends over 13 amino acids. CDR1 and CDR2 from the germline V gene are DFQATT and SNEGSKA (reference sequence). The V end lost 1 base, the J end lost 7 bases, and 11 bases lay between the germline ends.

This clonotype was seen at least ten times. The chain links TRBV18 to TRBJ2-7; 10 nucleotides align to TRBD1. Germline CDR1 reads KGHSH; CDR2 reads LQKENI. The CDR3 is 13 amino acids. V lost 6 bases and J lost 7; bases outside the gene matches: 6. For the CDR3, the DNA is TGTGCCAGCTCCGGGACAGGGGTTGGGGAGCAGTACTTC. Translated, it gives CASSGTGVGEQYF.

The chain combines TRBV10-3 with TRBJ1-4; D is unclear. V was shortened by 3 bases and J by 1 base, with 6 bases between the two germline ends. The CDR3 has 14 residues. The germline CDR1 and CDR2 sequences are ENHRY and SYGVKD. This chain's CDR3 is CAISDRGTNEKLFF. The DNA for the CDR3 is TGTGCCATCAGTGACCGCGGAACTAATGAAAAACTGTTTTTT.

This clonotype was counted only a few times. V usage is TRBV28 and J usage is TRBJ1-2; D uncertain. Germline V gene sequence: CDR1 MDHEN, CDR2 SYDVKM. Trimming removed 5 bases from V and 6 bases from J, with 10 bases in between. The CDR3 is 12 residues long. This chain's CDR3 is CASSPQEDGYTF. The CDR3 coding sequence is TGTGCCAGCAGTCCCCAGGAAGATGGCTACACCTTC.

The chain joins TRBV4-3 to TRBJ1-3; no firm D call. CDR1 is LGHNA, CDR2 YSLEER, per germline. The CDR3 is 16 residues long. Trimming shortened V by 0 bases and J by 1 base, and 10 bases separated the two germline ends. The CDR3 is CASSQELSSSGNTIYF. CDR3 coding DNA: TGCGCCAGCAGCCAAGAGCTTTCGTCTTCTGGAAACACCATATATTTT.

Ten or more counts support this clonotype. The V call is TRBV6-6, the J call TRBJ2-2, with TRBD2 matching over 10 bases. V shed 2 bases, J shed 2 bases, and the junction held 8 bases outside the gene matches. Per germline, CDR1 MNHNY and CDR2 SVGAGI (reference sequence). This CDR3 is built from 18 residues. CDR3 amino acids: CASSYPASGSVNTGELFF. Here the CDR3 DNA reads TGTGCCAGCAGTTACCCGGCTAGCGGGAGTGTAAACACCGGGGAGCTGTTTTTT.

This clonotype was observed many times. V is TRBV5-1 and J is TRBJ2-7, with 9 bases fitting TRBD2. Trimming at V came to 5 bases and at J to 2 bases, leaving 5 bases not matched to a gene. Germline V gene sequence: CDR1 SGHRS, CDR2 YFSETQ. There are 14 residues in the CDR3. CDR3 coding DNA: TGCGCCAGCAGTCGCGGGGGGGCCACCTACGAGCAGTACTTC. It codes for CASSRGGATYEQYF. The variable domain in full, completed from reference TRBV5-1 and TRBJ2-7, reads KAGVTQTPRYLIKTRGQQVTLSCSPISGHRSVSWYQQTPGQGLQFLFEYFSETQRNKGNFPGRFSGRQFSNSRSEMNVSTLELGDSALYLCASSRGGATYEQYFGPGTRLTVT.

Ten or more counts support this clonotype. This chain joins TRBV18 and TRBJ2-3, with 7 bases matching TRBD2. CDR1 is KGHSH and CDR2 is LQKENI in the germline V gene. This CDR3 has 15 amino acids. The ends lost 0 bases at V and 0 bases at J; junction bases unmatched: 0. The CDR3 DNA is TGTGCCAGCTCACCACCGGGGGGGAGCACAGATACGCAGTATTTT. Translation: CASSPPGGSTDTQYF.

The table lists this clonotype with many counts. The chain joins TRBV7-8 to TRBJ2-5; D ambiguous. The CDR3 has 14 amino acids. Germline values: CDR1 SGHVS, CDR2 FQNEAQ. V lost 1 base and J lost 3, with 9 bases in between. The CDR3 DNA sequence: TGTGCCAGCAGCTTAGGGTCGTCAAAAGAGACCCAGTACTTC. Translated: CASSLGSSKETQYF.

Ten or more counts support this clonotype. CDR3 coding DNA: TGTGCCAGCGCAACGACTAGCGGGAGGTTTGAGCAGTTCTTC. As protein: CASATTSGRFEQFF. The chain recombines TRBV4-2 with TRBJ2-1; 13 nucleotides match TRBD2. Germline loops: CDR1 LGHNA, CDR2 YNFKEQ. This CDR3 is 14 amino acids long. The ends lost 8 bases at V and 9 bases at J; junction bases unmatched: 7.

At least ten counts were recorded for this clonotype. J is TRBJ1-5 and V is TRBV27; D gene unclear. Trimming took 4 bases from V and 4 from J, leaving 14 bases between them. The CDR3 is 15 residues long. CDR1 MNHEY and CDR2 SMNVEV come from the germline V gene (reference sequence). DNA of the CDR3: TGTGCCAGCAGTTCGGCGGACTCTTGGAATCAGCCCCAGCATTTT. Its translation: CASSSADSWNQPQHF.

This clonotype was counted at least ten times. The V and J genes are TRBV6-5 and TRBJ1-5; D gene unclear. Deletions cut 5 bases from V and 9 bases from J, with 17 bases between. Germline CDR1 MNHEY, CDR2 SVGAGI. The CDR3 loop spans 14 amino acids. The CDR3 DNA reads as TGTGCCAGCAGTACCCGGCCCGAGATGTCGCCCCAGCATTTT. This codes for CASSTRPEMSPQHF.

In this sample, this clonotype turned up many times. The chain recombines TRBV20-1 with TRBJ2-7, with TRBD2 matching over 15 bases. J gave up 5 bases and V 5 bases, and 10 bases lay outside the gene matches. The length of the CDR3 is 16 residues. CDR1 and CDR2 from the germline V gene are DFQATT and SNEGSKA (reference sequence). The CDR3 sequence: CSAPGLAGGARNEQYF. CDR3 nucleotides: TGCAGTGCTCCGGGACTAGCGGGAGGAGCCAGAAACGAGCAGTACTTC.

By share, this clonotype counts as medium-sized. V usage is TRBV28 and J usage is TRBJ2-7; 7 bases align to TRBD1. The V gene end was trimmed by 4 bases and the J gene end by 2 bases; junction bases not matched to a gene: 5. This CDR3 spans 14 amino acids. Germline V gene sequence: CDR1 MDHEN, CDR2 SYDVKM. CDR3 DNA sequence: TGTGCCAGCAGTTACAGGGGCCCAACCTACGAGCAGTACTTC. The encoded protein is CASSYRGPTYEQYF.

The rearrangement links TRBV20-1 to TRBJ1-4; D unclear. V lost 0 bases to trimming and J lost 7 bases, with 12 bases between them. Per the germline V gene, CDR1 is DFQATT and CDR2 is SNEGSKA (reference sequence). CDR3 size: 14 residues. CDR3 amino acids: CSARDVIESEKLFF. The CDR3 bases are TGCAGTGCTAGAGATGTGATCGAAAGTGAAAAACTGTTTTTT.

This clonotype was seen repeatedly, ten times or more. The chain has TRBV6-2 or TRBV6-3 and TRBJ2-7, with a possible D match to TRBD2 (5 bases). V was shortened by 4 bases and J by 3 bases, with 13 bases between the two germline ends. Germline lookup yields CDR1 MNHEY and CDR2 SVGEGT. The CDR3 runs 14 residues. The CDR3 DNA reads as TGTGCCAGCAGTTCTCAAGGGAGCAGCTACGAGCAGTACTTC. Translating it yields CASSSQGSSYEQYF.

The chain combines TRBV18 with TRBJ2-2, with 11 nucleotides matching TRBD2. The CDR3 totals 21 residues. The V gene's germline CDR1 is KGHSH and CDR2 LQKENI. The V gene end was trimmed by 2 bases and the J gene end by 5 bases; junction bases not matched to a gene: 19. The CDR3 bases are TGTGCCAGCTCACCAGGTCGGAACAGGGGGACTAGCGGACGACGGACCGGGGAGCTGTTTTTT. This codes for CASSPGRNRGTSGRRTGELFF.

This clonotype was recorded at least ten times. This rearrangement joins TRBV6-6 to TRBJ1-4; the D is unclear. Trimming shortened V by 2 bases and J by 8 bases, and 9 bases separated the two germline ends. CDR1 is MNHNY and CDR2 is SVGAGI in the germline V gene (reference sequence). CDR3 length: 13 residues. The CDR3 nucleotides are TGTGCCAGCAGTTACGGTGGAAACGAAAAACTGTTTTTT. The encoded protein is CASSYGGNEKLFF.

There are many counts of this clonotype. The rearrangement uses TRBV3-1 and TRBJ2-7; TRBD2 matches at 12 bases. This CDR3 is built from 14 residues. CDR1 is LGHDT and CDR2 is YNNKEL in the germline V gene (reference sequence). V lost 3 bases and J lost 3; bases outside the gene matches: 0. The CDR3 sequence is CASSQTSGSYEQYF. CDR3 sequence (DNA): TGTGCCAGCAGCCAGACTAGCGGGAGCTACGAGCAGTACTTC.

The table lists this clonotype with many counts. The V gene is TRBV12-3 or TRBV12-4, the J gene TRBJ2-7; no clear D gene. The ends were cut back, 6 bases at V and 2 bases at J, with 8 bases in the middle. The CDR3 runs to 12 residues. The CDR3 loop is CASSLSPYEQYF. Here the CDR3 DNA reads TGTGCCAGCAGCTTAAGTCCCTACGAGCAGTACTTC.

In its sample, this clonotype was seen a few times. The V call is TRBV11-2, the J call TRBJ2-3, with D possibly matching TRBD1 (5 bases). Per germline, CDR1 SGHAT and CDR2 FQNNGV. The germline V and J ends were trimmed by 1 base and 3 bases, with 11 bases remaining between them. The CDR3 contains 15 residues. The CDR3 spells CASSLGQGRTDTQYF. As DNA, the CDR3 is TGTGCCAGCAGCTTAGGGCAGGGAAGGACAGATACGCAGTATTTT.

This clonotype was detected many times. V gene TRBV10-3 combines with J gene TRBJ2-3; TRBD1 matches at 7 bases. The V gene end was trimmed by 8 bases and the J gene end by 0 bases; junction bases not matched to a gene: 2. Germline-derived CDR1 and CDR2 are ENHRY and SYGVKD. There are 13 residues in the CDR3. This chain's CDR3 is CAIRDSSTDTQYF. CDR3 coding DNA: TGTGCCATCCGGGACAGTAGCACAGATACGCAGTATTTT.

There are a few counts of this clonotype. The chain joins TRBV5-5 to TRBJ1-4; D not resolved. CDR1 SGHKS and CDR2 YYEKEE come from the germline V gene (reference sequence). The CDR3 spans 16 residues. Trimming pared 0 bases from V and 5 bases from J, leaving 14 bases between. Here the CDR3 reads CASSLEPTVGNEKLFF. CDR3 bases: TGTGCCAGCAGCTTGGAGCCAACAGTGGGGAATGAAAAACTGTTTTTT.

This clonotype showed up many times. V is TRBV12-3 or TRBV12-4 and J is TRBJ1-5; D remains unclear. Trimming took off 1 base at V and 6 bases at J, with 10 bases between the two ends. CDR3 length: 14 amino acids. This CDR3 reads CASSLGVSPQPQHF. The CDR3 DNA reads TGTGCCAGCAGTTTAGGGGTGTCGCCTCAGCCCCAGCATTTT.

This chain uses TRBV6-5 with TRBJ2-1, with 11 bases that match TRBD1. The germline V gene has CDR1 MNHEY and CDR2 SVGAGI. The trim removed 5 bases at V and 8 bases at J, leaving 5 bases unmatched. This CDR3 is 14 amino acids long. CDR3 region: CASSRRDRGYEQFF. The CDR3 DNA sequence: TGTGCCAGCAGTCGAAGGGACAGGGGGTATGAGCAGTTCTTC.

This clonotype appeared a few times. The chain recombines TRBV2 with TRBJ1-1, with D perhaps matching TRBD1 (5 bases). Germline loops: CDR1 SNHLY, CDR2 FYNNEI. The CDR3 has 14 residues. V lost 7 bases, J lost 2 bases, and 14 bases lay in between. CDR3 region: CASKSRAVNTEAFF. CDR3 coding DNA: TGTGCCAGCAAAAGCAGGGCGGTAAACACTGAAGCTTTCTTT.

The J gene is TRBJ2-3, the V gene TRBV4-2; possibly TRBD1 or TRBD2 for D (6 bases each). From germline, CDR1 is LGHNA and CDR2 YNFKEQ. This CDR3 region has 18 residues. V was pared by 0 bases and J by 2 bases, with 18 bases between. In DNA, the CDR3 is TGTGCCAGCAGCCAAGAATCCTACGAGGGGGGTTCCACAGATACGCAGTATTTT. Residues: CASSQESYEGGSTDTQYF.

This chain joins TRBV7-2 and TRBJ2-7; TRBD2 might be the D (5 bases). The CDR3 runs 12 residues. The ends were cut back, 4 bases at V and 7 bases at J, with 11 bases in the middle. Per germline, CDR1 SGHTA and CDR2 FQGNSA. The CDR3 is CASSSISGEQYF. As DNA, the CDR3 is TGTGCCAGCAGCTCCATATCGGGAGAGCAGTACTTC.